This TCR beta chain appears in the sequencing data of a study of blood T cells in healthy people across ages. The study, taken as a whole, reports: Across samples, TCR beta diversity tracked strongly with naive T cell percentage.

Through a sample-barcoded 5' primer and a J-beta primer mix, a second PCR was run for 7 to 11 cycles. A template-switch adaptor with 12 random nucleotides tagged each cDNA molecule. In TCRdb, the 5' RACE reads were re-called with MiXCR into one record per CDR3 protein. This table holds approximately 2,000,000 distinct CDR3 sequences, about 39% found once. With respect to this clonotype: The antigen is undetermined.

This TCR came from a human donor in good health. Sequencing was carried out using blood.

The CDR3 coding sequence is TGCAGTGCTAGAGACTCCTTTGGGGGGTACGAGCAGTACTTC. It codes for CSARDSFGGYEQYF. The rearrangement joins TRBV20-1 to TRBJ2-7, with D possibly matching TRBD2 (6 bases). The CDR3 spans 14 residues. Germline assignment: CDR1 DFQATT and CDR2 SNEGSKA (reference sequence). Trimming left V 0 bases short and J 4 bases short, with 13 bases between.